The following is a TCR beta chain sequence with its context. As yet, its antigen is unknown. This sample is part of a study of early T cells in non-severe SARS-CoV-2 infection. Overall study findings and caveats: Matches to VDJdb favored anti-spike CD8 responses and missed private and CD4 specificities.

Researchers tagged individual cDNA molecules with unique molecular identifiers. TCRdb re-derived calls from the 5' RACE reads in MiXCR, one entry per CDR3 protein. The table includes under 95,000 distinct CDR3 sequences, under 15% detected once. Per germline, CDR1 MNHEY and CDR2 SVGAGI. V was clipped by 4 bases and J by 10 bases, with 8 bases between them. This CDR3 is built from 11 residues. This sequence was found in an adult who was a healthcare worker with PCR-confirmed SARS-CoV-2 infection or an uninfected control (not recorded which). Sequenced sample: whole blood. The chain joins TRBV6-5 to TRBJ2-1; D is uncertain. The CDR3 region has the DNA TGTGCCAGCAGTTCAAATAGCGAGCAGTTCTTC. Protein sequence: CASSSNSEQFF.